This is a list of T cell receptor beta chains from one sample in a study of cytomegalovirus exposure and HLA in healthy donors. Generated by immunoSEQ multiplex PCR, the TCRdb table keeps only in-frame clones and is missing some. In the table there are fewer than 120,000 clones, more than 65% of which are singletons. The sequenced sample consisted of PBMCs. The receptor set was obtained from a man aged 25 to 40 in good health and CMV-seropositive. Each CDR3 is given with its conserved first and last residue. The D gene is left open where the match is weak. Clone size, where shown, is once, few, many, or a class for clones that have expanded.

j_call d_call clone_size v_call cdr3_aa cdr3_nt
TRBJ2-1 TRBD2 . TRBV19 CASSIVLAGALHNEQFF TGTGCCAGTAGTATAGTACTAGCGGGGGCGCTCCACAATGAGCAGTTCTTC
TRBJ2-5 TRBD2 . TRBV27 CASSNPSGGPGTQYF TGTGCCAGCAGCAACCCCAGCGGGGGGCCTGGGACCCAGTACTTC
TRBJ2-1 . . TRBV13 CASSPKGRGGRTNEQFF TGTGCCAGCAGCCCTAAGGGGAGGGGGGGGCGCACTAATGAGCAGTTCTTC
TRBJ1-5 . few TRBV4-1 CASSPTLGVSSQPQHF TGCGCCAGCAGCCCCACTCTAGGGGTGAGTAGTCAGCCCCAGCATTTT
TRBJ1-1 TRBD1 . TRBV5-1 CASSLGATGTEAFF TGCGCCAGCAGCTTGGGGGCGACAGGGACTGAAGCTTTCTTT
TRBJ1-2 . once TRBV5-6 CASSLGTLRGYTF TGTGCCAGCAGCTTGGGGACTCTGCGGGGCTACACCTTC
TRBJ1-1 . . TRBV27 CASSSTGTEAFF TGTGCCAGCAGTTCGACAGGCACCGAAGCTTTCTTT
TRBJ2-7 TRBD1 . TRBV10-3 CAISDLQGVSYEQYF TGTGCCATCAGTGACCTCCAGGGGGTATCCTACGAGCAGTACTTC
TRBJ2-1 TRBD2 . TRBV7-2 CASSLLTSGGANEQFF TGTGCCAGCAGCCTCCTGACTAGCGGGGGAGCGAATGAGCAGTTCTTC
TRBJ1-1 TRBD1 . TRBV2 CASVLDRGLTNTEAFF TGTGCCAGCGTCCTTGACAGGGGGTTAACAAACACTGAAGCTTTCTTT
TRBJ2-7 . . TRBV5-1 CASSWEDNYEQYF TGCGCCAGCAGCTGGGAGGACAACTACGAGCAGTACTTC
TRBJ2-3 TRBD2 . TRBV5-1 CASSFGGGTDTQYF TGCGCCAGCAGCTTCGGGGGGGGCACAGATACGCAGTATTTT
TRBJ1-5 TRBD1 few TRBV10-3 CAISEGQGRQPQHF TGTGCCATCAGTGAGGGACAGGGAAGACAGCCCCAGCATTTT
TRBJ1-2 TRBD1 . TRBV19 CASSPGQGYGYTF TGTGCCAGTAGTCCAGGACAGGGCTATGGCTACACCTTC
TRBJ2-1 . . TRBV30 CAWSVMTGSDNEQFF TGTGCCTGGAGTGTCATGACTGGGTCAGACAATGAGCAGTTCTTC
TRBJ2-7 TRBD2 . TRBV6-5 CASSYVASGSYEQYF TGTGCCAGCAGTTACGTGGCTAGCGGGTCCTACGAGCAGTACTTC
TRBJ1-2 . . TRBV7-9 CASRNAPDGYTF TGTGCCAGCAGAAACGCGCCGGATGGCTACACCTTC
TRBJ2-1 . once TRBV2 CASKEDRSSYNEQFF TGTGCCAGCAAGGAGGACAGATCCTCCTACAATGAGCAGTTCTTC
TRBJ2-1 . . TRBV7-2 CASSLGLPSGEQFF TGTGCCAGCAGCTTAGGGCTACCGTCGGGTGAGCAGTTCTTC
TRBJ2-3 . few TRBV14 CASSGRDSNTDTQYF TGTGCCAGCTCTGGGCGGGACAGTAACACAGATACGCAGTATTTT
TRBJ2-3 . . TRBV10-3 CAISTKIANTQYF TGTGCCATCAGTACCAAAATAGCGAATACGCAGTATTTT
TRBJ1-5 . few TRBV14 CASSPGGGSNQPQHF TGTGCCAGCAGCCCCGGGGGGGGGAGCAATCAGCCCCAGCATTTT
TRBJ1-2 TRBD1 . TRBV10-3 CAISEPDRGGGYTF TGTGCCATCAGTGAGCCGGACAGGGGAGGTGGCTACACCTTC
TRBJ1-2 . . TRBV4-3 CASSQGPGANYGYTF TGCGCCAGCAGCCAAGGCCCTGGAGCTAACTATGGCTACACCTTC
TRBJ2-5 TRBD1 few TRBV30 CAWMDRGRRETQYF TGTGCCTGGATGGACAGGGGGCGCCGGGAGACCCAGTACTTC
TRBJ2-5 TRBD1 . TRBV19 CASNPRDREETQYF TGTGCCAGTAACCCTAGGGACAGGGAAGAGACCCAGTACTTC
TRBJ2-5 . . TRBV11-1 CASSFGGQETQYF TGTGCCAGCAGCTTCGGGGGACAAGAGACCCAGTACTTC
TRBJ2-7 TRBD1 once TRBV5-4 CASSDRQGAYEQYF TGTGCCAGCAGCGACCGACAGGGGGCCTACGAGCAGTACTTC
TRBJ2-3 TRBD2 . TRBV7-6 CASSLSGGSTDTQYF TGTGCCAGCAGCTTATCGGGGGGGAGCACAGATACGCAGTATTTT
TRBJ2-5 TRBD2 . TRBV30 CAWSAGTSGQETQYF TGTGCCTGGAGCGCGGGGACTAGCGGACAAGAGACCCAGTACTTC
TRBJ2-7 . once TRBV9 CASSAGVSSYEQYF TGTGCCAGCAGCGCGGGGGTCAGCTCCTACGAGCAGTACTTC
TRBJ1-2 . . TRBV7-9 CASSLGQYYGYTF TGTGCCAGCAGCTTAGGACAGTACTATGGCTACACCTTC
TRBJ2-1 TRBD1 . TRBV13 CASSTGQHLNNEQFF TGTGCCAGCAGCACGGGACAGCACCTAAACAATGAGCAGTTCTTC
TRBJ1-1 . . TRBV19 CASREWQQNTEAFF TGTGCCAGTAGGGAGTGGCAACAGAACACTGAAGCTTTCTTT
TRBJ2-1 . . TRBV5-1 CASINPSYNEQFF TGCGCCAGCATAAATCCCTCCTACAATGAGCAGTTCTTC
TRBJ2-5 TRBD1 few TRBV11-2 CASSKFNTGVVETQYF TGTGCCAGCAGCAAGTTTAACACAGGGGTCGTAGAGACCCAGTACTTC
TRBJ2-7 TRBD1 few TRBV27 CASSPGTAYEQYF TGTGCCAGCAGTCCCGGGACAGCCTACGAGCAGTACTTC
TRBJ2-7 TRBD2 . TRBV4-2 CASSLTSGGASSYEQYF TGTGCCAGCAGCCTTACTAGCGGGGGGGCCTCGTCCTACGAGCAGTACTTC
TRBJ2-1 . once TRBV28 CASSLTDLSSYNEQFF TGTGCCAGCAGTTTGACAGACTTGAGCTCCTACAATGAGCAGTTCTTC
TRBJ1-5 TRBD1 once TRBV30 CAWSLDRDNQPQHF TGTGCCTGGAGCCTAGACAGGGACAATCAGCCCCAGCATTTT
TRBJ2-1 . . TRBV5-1 CASSLGQVLANEQFF TGCGCCAGCAGCTTGGGACAGGTCCTGGCCAATGAGCAGTTCTTC
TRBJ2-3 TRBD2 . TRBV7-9 CASSKAGGHTDTQYF TGTGCCAGCAGCAAAGCGGGGGGTCACACAGATACGCAGTATTTT
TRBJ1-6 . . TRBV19 CASSIQQHYNSPLHF TGTGCCAGTAGTATTCAACAGCATTATAATTCACCCCTCCACTTT
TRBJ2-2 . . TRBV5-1 CASSLVGVTGELFF TGCGCCAGCAGCTTGGTCGGGGTTACCGGGGAGCTGTTTTTT
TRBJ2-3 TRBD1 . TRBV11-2 CASSLTGTGLGTDTQYF TGTGCCAGCAGCTTGACCGGGACAGGGTTAGGCACAGATACGCAGTATTTT
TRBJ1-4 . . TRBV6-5 CASSYRGVVGEKLFF TGTGCCAGCAGTTACCGGGGGGTAGTAGGTGAAAAACTGTTTTTT
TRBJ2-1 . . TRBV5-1 CASSLGGPYNEQFF TGCGCCAGCAGCTTGGGGGGGCCCTACAATGAGCAGTTCTTC
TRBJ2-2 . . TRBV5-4 CASSLYTGELFF TGTGCCAGCAGCCTATACACCGGGGAGCTGTTTTTT
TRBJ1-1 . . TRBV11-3 CASSLGTGTEAFF TGTGCCAGCAGCTTAGGCACAGGGACTGAAGCTTTCTTT
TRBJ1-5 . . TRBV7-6 CASSLDREGQPQHF TGTGCCAGCAGCTTAGACAGGGAAGGTCAGCCCCAGCATTTT
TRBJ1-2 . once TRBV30 CAWSSRRTVSGYTF TGTGCCTGGAGTTCCAGAAGGACAGTCAGTGGCTACACCTTC
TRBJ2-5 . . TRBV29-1 CSAFRQGGLETQYF TGCAGCGCCTTTAGACAGGGAGGATTGGAGACCCAGTACTTC
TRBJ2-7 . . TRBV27 CASNPPRYEQYF TGTGCCAGCAATCCTCCCCGCTACGAGCAGTACTTC
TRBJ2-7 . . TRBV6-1 CASKWDGSSYEQYF TGTGCCAGCAAATGGGACGGGAGCTCCTACGAGCAGTACTTC